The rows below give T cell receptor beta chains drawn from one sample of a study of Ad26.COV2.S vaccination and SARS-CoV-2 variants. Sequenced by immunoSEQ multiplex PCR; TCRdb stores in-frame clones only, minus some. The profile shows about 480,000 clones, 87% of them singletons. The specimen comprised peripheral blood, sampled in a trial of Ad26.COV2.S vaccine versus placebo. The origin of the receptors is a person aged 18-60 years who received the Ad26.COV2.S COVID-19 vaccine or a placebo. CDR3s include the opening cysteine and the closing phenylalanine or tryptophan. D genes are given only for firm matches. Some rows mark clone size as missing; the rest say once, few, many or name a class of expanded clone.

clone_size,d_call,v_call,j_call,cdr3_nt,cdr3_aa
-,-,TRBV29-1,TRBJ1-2,TGCAGCGTTGAACAGGACATAGGCTACACCTTC,CSVEQDIGYTF
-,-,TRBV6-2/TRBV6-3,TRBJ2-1,TGTGCCAGCAGCGATTGGGGCCCCCAGTTCTTC,CASSDWGPQFF
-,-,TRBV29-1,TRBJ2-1,TGCAGCGTTGAAGATTTGGGGAATGAGCAGTTCTTC,CSVEDLGNEQFF
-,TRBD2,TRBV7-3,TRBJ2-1,TGTGCCAGCAGCTTAGAGGCTAGCGGTTACAATGAGCAGTTCTTC,CASSLEASGYNEQFF
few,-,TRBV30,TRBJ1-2,TGTGCCTGGAAAAGTGGGTCCTTATGGACCTTCTATGGCTACACCTTC,CAWKSGSLWTFYGYTF
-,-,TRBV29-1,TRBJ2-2,TGCAGCGTTATCTCCCAAGCCATGGCCGGGGAGCTGTTTTTT,CSVISQAMAGELFF
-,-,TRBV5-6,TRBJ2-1,TGTGCCAGCAGCTTGGGGGCGGGCGCGGGTGTTAACAATGAGCAGTTCTTC,CASSLGAGAGVNNEQFF
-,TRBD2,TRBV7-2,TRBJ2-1,TGTGCCAGCAGCTGGACTAGCGGGAATTACAATGAGCAGTTCTTC,CASSWTSGNYNEQFF
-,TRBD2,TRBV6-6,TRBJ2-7,TGTGCCAGCAGTCACCGACTAGCGGGAGGGAGCTCCTACGAGCAGTACTTC,CASSHRLAGGSSYEQYF
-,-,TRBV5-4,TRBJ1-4,TGTGCCAGCAGCTTGGGAGGGACTAATGAAAAACTGTTTTTT,CASSLGGTNEKLFF
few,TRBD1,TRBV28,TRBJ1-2,TGTGCCAGCAGTCTTGGGACAGTGGGCGGCTACACCTTC,CASSLGTVGGYTF
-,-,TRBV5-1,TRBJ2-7,TGCGCCAGCAGCTTATCGGGCGTGGTCTACGAGCAGTACTTC,CASSLSGVVYEQYF
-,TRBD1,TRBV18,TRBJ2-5,TGTGCCAGCTCACTTGGGACAGCCGGGCAAGAGACCCAGTACTTC,CASSLGTAGQETQYF
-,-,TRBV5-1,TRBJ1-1,TGCGCCAGCAGCTTAGAAAGGACCCTGAACACTGAAGCTTTCTTT,CASSLERTLNTEAFF
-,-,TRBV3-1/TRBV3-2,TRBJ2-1,TGTGCCAGCAGCCAAGTTTTTGGGGGTTTTGGCAATGAGCAGTTCTTC,CASSQVFGGFGNEQFF
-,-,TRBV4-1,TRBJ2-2,TGCGCCAGCAGCCAAGAATGGATTTCCGGGGAGCTGTTTTTT,CASSQEWISGELFF
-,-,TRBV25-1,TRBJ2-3,TGTGCCAGCAGTGAATCCTGGCCCCATGGAAGCGATACGCAGTATTTT,CASSESWPHGSDTQYF
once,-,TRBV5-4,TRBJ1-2,TGTGCCAGCAGCACCCCGGACAACTATGGCTACACCTTC,CASSTPDNYGYTF
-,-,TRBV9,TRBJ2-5,TGTGCCAGCAGCGCTCAAGCCCAAGGAGAGACCCAGTACTTC,CASSAQAQGETQYF
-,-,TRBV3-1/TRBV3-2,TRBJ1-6,TGTGCCAGCAGCCAAGGCTCAGACCATTCACCCCTCCACTTT,CASSQGSDHSPLHF
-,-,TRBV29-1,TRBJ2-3,TGCAGCGTTGAACCGTCTAGCGCAGATACGCAGTATTTT,CSVEPSSADTQYF
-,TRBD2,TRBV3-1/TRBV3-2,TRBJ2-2,TGTGCCAGCAGCCACGCCGGGACTAGCGGGGTTACCGGGGAGCTGTTTTTT,CASSHAGTSGVTGELFF
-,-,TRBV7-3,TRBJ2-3,TGTGCCAGCGGGGCTAGCGATTGGGATACGCAGTATTTT,CASGASDWDTQYF
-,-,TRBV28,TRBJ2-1,-,CASSFGPGPPNNEQFF
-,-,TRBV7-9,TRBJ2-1,TGTGCCAGCAGCTTCGGGGGTGCCGCGGACAATGAGCAGTTCTTC,CASSFGGAADNEQFF
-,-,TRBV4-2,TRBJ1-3,TGTGCCAGCAGCTCCCAGTGGGGGGGGTTGTCTGGAAACACCATATATTTT,CASSSQWGGLSGNTIYF
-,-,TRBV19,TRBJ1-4,TGTGCCACCGGGATGCCGGGCGATGTTGAAAAACTGTTTTTT,CATGMPGDVEKLFF
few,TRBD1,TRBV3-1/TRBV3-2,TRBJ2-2,TGTGCCAGCAGCCGCACAGGGGGGAGCACCGGGGAGCTGTTTTTT,CASSRTGGSTGELFF
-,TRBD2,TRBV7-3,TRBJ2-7,TGTGCCAGCAGCTTAACCGGGACTAGCGGCTCCTACGAGCAGTACTTC,CASSLTGTSGSYEQYF
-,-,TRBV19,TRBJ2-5,TGTGCCAGTAGTCCTGGTCCCGAGGGGACCCAGTACTTC,CASSPGPEGTQYF
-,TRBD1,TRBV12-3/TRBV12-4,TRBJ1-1,TGTGCCAGCAGCCCGACAGGGTCTTCTGAAGCTTTCTTT,CASSPTGSSEAFF
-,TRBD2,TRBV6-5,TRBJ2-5,TGTGCCAGCAGTCGTCGACTAGCAAATGGGGAGACCCAGTACTTC,CASSRRLANGETQYF
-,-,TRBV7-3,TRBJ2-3,TGTGCCAGCAGCTTCGGGTACACAGATACGCAGTATTTT,CASSFGYTDTQYF
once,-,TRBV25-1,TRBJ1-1,TGTGCCAGCAGTAGGAAGACTGACACTGAAGCTTTCTTT,CASSRKTDTEAFF
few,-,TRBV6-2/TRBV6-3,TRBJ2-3,TGTGCCAGCAGTTACTCGAGAAGGGCCCGGGGGGATACGCAGTATTTT,CASSYSRRARGDTQYF
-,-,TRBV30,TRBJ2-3,TGTGCCTGGAGGGGGGGTACGCAGTATTTT,CAWRGGTQYF
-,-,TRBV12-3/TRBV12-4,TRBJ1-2,TGTGCCAGCAGCATCCTGGGCGGGGGGCAGGGCACCTTC,CASSILGGGQGTF
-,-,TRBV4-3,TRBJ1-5,TGCGCCAGCAGCCCAGGGTGGGGGAGCAATCAGCCCCAGCATTTT,CASSPGWGSNQPQHF
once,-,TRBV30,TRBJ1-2,TGTGCCTGGAGTGTAACATCTTATGGCTACACCTTC,CAWSVTSYGYTF
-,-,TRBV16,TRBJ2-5,TGTGCCAGCAGCCGGGCCCAAGAGACCCAGTACTTC,CASSRAQETQYF
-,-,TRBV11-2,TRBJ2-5,TGTGCCAGCAGCCCCCACCTAGAGACCCAGTACTTC,CASSPHLETQYF
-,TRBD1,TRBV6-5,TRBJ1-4,TGTGCCACAGAGACAGGGAACAATGAAAAACTGTTTTTT,CATETGNNEKLFF
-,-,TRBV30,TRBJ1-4,TGTGCCTGGAGTAGGGAAAATGAAAAACTGTTTTTT,CAWSRENEKLFF
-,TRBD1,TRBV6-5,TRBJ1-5,TGTGCCAGCAGGCAGGGGGGTAGCAATCAGCCCCAGCATTTT,CASRQGGSNQPQHF
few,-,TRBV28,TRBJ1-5,TGTGCCAGCAGTTTGGACTCCTGGGATCAGCCCCAGCATTTT,CASSLDSWDQPQHF
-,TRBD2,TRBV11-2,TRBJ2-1,TGTGCCAGCAGCTCCCTCCGTAGGACTAGCGGGAGCCATGAGCAGTTCTTC,CASSSLRRTSGSHEQFF
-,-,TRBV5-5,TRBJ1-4,TGTGCCAGCAGCCGAGGCGCACTAAGCGAAAAACTGTTTTTT,CASSRGALSEKLFF
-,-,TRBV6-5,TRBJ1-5,TGTGCCAGCAGTTACTCGAGGGAGCTGCCCCAGCATTTT,CASSYSRELPQHF
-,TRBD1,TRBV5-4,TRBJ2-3,TGTGCCAGCAGCTTTCAGACAGGGGGCACAGATACGCAGTATTTT,CASSFQTGGTDTQYF
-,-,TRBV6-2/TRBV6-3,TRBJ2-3,TGTGCCAGCAGTTACACCAGAGGCGGAGGTCGGTCAGGTACGCAGTATTTT,CASSYTRGGGRSGTQYF
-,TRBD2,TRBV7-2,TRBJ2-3,TGTGCCAGCAGCTTAATAGCGGGAGGAACAGATACGCAGTATTTT,CASSLIAGGTDTQYF
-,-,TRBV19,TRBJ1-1,TGTGCCAGTAGTAGCGGCTTCTCTGAAGCTTTCTTT,CASSSGFSEAFF
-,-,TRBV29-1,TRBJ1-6,TGCAGCGTTATGACATCAGGGAATTCACCCCTCCACTTT,CSVMTSGNSPLHF
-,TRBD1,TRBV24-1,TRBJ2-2,TGTGCCACCAGTGACTGGACAGGGTCCACCGGGGAGCTGTTTTTT,CATSDWTGSTGELFF
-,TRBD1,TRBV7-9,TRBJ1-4,TGTGCCAGCAGCCGTAGACAGGGGATGGCAACTAATGAAAAACTGTTTTTT,CASSRRQGMATNEKLFF